Each of the 29 T cell receptor beta chains below was sequenced from the same sample in a study of technical replicates of blood from several donors. Libraries were prepared by immunoSEQ multiplex PCR; TCRdb keeps only in-frame clonotypes and omits some of them. The sample lists tens of thousands of clones; about 90% were seen once. The sample comprised T cells isolated from PBMCs. These receptors were obtained from a human donor in good health.

The chain recombines TRBV2 with TRBJ1-1; D is unclear. In germline, CDR1 is SNHLY, CDR2 FYNNEI. This CDR3 region has 12 residues. V lost 6 bases, J lost 3 bases, and 8 bases lay in between. The CDR3: CASSPGYTEAFF. For the CDR3, the DNA is TGTGCCAGCAGCCCAGGTTACACTGAAGCTTTCTTT. Using reference TRBV2 and TRBJ1-1 for the parts outside the CDR3, the full variable domain is EPEVTQTPSHQVTQMGQEVILRCVPISNHLYFYWYRQILGQKVEFLVSFYNNEISEKSEIFDDQFSVERPDGSNFTLKIRSTKLEDSAMYFCASSPGYTEAFFGQGTRLTVV.

The J gene is TRBJ2-3, the V gene TRBV5-1; D might be TRBD1 (6 bases). V lost 3 bases to trimming and J lost 2 bases, with 10 bases between them. Germline CDR1 and CDR2: SGHRS and YFSETQ. This CDR3 is built from 14 residues. Written as DNA, the CDR3 is TGCGCCAGCAGCTGGGGACAACCCACAGATACGCAGTATTTT. This encodes CASSWGQPTDTQYF.

J is TRBJ1-5 and V is TRBV10-3; the match to TRBD1 covers 7 bases. The CDR3 is 14 residues long. Germline V gene sequence: CDR1 ENHRY, CDR2 SYGVKD. The V gene end was trimmed by 3 bases and the J gene end by 5 bases; junction bases not matched to a gene: 4. The CDR3 bases are TGTGCCATCAGTGATCAAGGGGGCGATCAGCCCCAGCATTTT. Amino acid sequence: CAISDQGGDQPQHF.

The table lists this clone with a count of one. This rearrangement joins TRBV14 to TRBJ2-7; 9 nucleotides align to TRBD2. Unmatched junction bases numbered 6, after V lost 0 bases and J lost 6 bases. In germline, CDR1 is SGHDN, CDR2 FVKESK. The length of the CDR3 is 15 residues. In DNA form, the CDR3 reads TGTGCCAGCAGCCAAGATATTAGCGGGAGATCCGAGCAGTACTTC. It encodes CASSQDISGRSEQYF.

DNA for the CDR3: TGTGCCAGCAGCTTAGGAAGTCCAGAAGAGACCCAGTACTTC. The encoded protein is CASSLGSPEETQYF. The chain carries TRBV11-2 and TRBJ2-5; no clear D gene. Germline CDR1 and CDR2: SGHAT and FQNNGV. The CDR3 contains 14 residues. Trimming cost V 1 base and J 3 bases, with 9 bases left between them.

The rearrangement uses TRBV19 and TRBJ2-3; D unclear. Trimming left V 3 bases short and J 5 bases short, with 6 bases between. The CDR3 has 12 residues. Per the germline V gene, CDR1 is LNHDA and CDR2 is SQIVND (reference sequence). CDR3 sequence: CASSIRGDTQYF. The CDR3 DNA reads as TGTGCCAGTAGTATTAGAGGAGATACGCAGTATTTT.

The chain links TRBV20-1 to TRBJ2-7, with a possible D match to TRBD1 (6 bases). Deletions cut 4 bases from V and 9 bases from J, with 13 bases between. Germline lookup yields CDR1 DFQATT and CDR2 SNEGSKA (reference sequence). The CDR3 totals 11 residues. CDR3 sequence: CSAMTGHGQYF. The CDR3 DNA reads TGCAGTGCTATGACAGGACATGGGCAGTACTTC.

This chain uses TRBV10-3 with TRBJ1-5, with D maybe TRBD1 (6 bases). Germline V lookup: CDR1 ENHRY, CDR2 SYGVKD. This CDR3 region has 14 residues. V was pared by 5 bases and J by 4 bases, with 12 bases between. Written as DNA, the CDR3 is TGTGCCATCAGTCAGGGGCTCATTAATCAGCCCCAGCATTTT. The encoded protein is CAISQGLINQPQHF.

J is TRBJ2-1 and V is TRBV7-6; D may be TRBD2 (5 bases). Trimming left V 4 bases short and J 0 bases short, with 10 bases between. Germline lookup yields CDR1 SGHVS and CDR2 FNYEAQ. The CDR3 is 15 residues long. In DNA form, the CDR3 reads TGTGCCAGCAGCTGGACTGTTTCCTCCTACAATGAGCAGTTCTTC. It specifies CASSWTVSSYNEQFF.

The chain's CDR3 is CASHRAPLEAFF. Here the CDR3 DNA reads TGTGCCAGCCATCGAGCCCCGCTTGAAGCTTTCTTT. The V gene is TRBV2, the J gene TRBJ1-1; D gene uncertain. The CDR3 length is 12 residues. V gave up 8 bases and J gave up 7 bases, with 14 bases separating them. CDR1 is SNHLY and CDR2 is FYNNEI in the germline V gene.

Turning to this clone: One junction end disagrees with the germline gene, perhaps due to a read error. The chain carries TRBV7-7 and TRBJ2-1; 10 positions agree with TRBD1. The germline CDR1 and CDR2 sequences are SSHAT and FNYEAQ (reference sequence). CDR3 length: 13 amino acids. CDR3 sequence: CASSATGGYEQFF. The CDR3 region has the DNA TGTGCTAGCAGCGCGACAGGGGGCTATGAGCAGTTCTTC. The whole variable domain, remainder taken from reference TRBV7-7 and TRBJ2-1, is GAGVSQSPRYKVTKRGQDVTLRCDPISSHATLYWYQQALGQGPEFLTYFNYEAQPDKSGLPSDRFSAERPEGSISTLTIQRTEQRDSAMYRCASSATGGYEQFFGPGTRLTVL.

A single count supports this clone. For the CDR3, the DNA is TGTGCCAGCAGCCACATTAGCGGGAGGGGATTATACAATGAGCAGTTCTTC. The encoded protein is CASSHISGRGLYNEQFF. The rearrangement uses TRBV4-2 and TRBJ2-1, with 11 bases lining up with TRBD2. The trim removed 3 bases at V and 4 bases at J, leaving 8 bases unmatched. Looked up from germline, CDR1 is LGHNA and CDR2 is YNFKEQ. The CDR3 runs to 17 residues.

The chain uses TRBV7-2 and TRBJ1-5, with 12 bases aligning to TRBD1. In germline, CDR1 is SGHTA, CDR2 FQGNSA. This CDR3 contains 15 residues. V lost 3 bases, J lost 6 bases, and 3 bases stayed unmatched. This chain's CDR3 is CASSLGDRGLQPQHF. The CDR3, as DNA: TGTGCCAGCAGCTTGGGGGACAGGGGGCTTCAGCCCCAGCATTTT.

The chain carries TRBV19 and TRBJ2-5; D unclear. Germline V lookup: CDR1 LNHDA, CDR2 SQIVND (reference sequence). Trimming shortened V by 6 bases and J by 2 bases, and 4 bases separated the two germline ends. The CDR3 loop spans 11 amino acids. The CDR3 region is CASSLQETQYF. CDR3 bases: TGTGCCAGTAGCTTGCAAGAGACCCAGTACTTC. The whole variable domain, filled in from reference TRBV19 and TRBJ2-5, reads DGGITQSPKYLFRKEGQNVTLSCEQNLNHDAMYWYRQDPGQGLRLIYYSQIVNDFQKGDIAEGYSVSREKKESFPLTVTSAQKNPTAFYLCASSLQETQYFGPGTRLLVL.

This clone was detected once. This sequence joins TRBV2 and TRBJ2-3; the match to TRBD2 covers 8 bases. The CDR3 runs to 14 residues. From germline, CDR1 is SNHLY and CDR2 FYNNEI. J was trimmed by 3 bases and V by 4 bases; bases with no gene match: 3. CDR3 coding DNA: TGTGCCAGCAGTGTTGCGGGAGGTACAGATACGCAGTATTTT. As protein: CASSVAGGTDTQYF.

The V call is TRBV12-5, the J call TRBJ2-3; 11 bases map to TRBD2. In germline, CDR1 is LGHNT, CDR2 FRNRAP. This CDR3 has 16 amino acids. V dropped 4 bases and J dropped 5; count of bases not matched to a gene: 8. This CDR3 reads CASGSISGRAKDTQYF. The DNA for the CDR3 is TGTGCTAGTGGTTCCATTAGCGGGAGGGCCAAAGATACGCAGTATTTT. The full variable domain, rest sourced from reference TRBV12-5 and TRBJ2-3, is DARVTQTPRHKVTEMGQEVTMRCQPILGHNTVFWYRQTMMQGLELLAYFRNRAPLDDSGMPKDRFSAEMPDATLATLKIQPSEPRDSAVYFCASGSISGRAKDTQYFGPGTRLTVL.

V gene TRBV5-4 combines with J gene TRBJ1-1, with D maybe TRBD1 (5 bases). The germline V gene has CDR1 SGHNT and CDR2 YYREEE (reference sequence). V dropped 0 bases and J dropped 5 bases, with 8 bases sitting between them. The CDR3 extends over 13 amino acids. The CDR3 DNA sequence: TGTGCCAGCAGCTTGGGGGGGAGGACTGAAGCTTTCTTT. This encodes CASSLGGRTEAFF.

The chain joins TRBV28 to TRBJ1-5; D unresolved. Germline-derived CDR1 and CDR2 are MDHEN and SYDVKM. The CDR3 has 15 residues. The CDR3 protein is CASIGQEYSNQPQHF. The CDR3 DNA reads TGTGCTAGTATTGGCCAGGAATATAGCAATCAGCCCCAGCATTTT.

J is TRBJ1-2 and V is TRBV15, with 7 bases lining up with TRBD1. The CDR3 totals 13 residues. Germline CDR1 reads LNHNV; CDR2 reads YYDKDF (reference sequence). J was trimmed by 1 base and V by 8 bases; bases with no gene match: 4. The DNA for the CDR3 is TGTGCCACCCGCTCAGGGGGTAACTATGGCTACACCTTC. The encoded protein is CATRSGGNYGYTF.

The chain combines TRBV5-1 with TRBJ1-4; 12 nucleotides match TRBD1. CDR1 SGHRS and CDR2 YFSETQ come from the germline V gene. The CDR3 length is 18 residues. V dropped 4 bases and J dropped 0; count of bases not matched to a gene: 7. CDR3 in amino acids: CASSVRDRGRATNEKLFF. The CDR3 DNA is TGCGCCAGCAGCGTGCGGGACAGGGGGCGAGCAACTAATGAAAAACTGTTTTTT.

This chain joins TRBV5-1 and TRBJ2-3; D remains ambiguous. Germline V gives CDR1 SGHRS, CDR2 YFSETQ. The CDR3 covers 14 residues. The V end lost 1 base, the J end lost 2 bases, and 8 bases lay between the germline ends. CDR3 protein: CASSLTYNTDTQYF. CDR3 in DNA: TGCGCCAGCAGCTTGACATACAACACAGATACGCAGTATTTT. Supplemented by reference TRBV5-1 and TRBJ2-3, the full variable domain reads KAGVTQTPRYLIKTRGQQVTLSCSPISGHRSVSWYQQTPGQGLQFLFEYFSETQRNKGNFPGRFSGRQFSNSRSEMNVSTLELGDSALYLCASSLTYNTDTQYFGPGTRLTVL.

This CDR3 is CASSLIRVSTEAFF. Here the CDR3 DNA reads TGTGCCAGCAGCTTGATTCGGGTGAGCACTGAAGCTTTCTTT. This rearrangement joins TRBV5-8 to TRBJ1-1; D unclear. V was trimmed by 1 base and J by 4 bases, leaving 11 bases between them. CDR3 length equals 14 residues. Germline V CDR1 and CDR2: SGHTS, YDEGEE.

The genes are TRBV9 and TRBJ2-7; the D gene is possibly TRBD2 (6 bases). Germline V lookup: CDR1 SGDLS, CDR2 YYNGEE. The V end was cut by 0 bases, the J end by 4 bases, with 11 bases between. The CDR3 runs 14 residues. The CDR3 nucleotides are TGTGCCAGCAGCGTAGGGAGGGACGGATACGAGCAGTACTTC. Its protein is CASSVGRDGYEQYF. The variable domain in full, with the rest retrieved from reference TRBV9 and TRBJ2-7, is DSGVTQTPKHLITATGQRVTLRCSPRSGDLSVYWYQQSLDQGLQFLIQYYNGEERAKGNILERFSAQQFPDLHSELNLSSLELGDSALYFCASSVGRDGYEQYFGPGTRLTVT.

This rearrangement joins TRBV5-1 to TRBJ2-7, with a tentative D call TRBD2 (5 bases). CDR1 and CDR2 from the germline V gene are SGHRS and YFSETQ. Trimming cost V 0 bases and J 6 bases, with 7 bases left between them. This CDR3 is built from 12 residues. The CDR3 sequence is CASSLAGSEQYF. DNA for the CDR3: TGCGCCAGCAGCTTGGCGGGGAGCGAGCAGTACTTC.

This clone occurred once. The chain uses TRBV5-1 and TRBJ1-1, with 8 bases identical to TRBD1. V lost 4 bases to trimming and J lost 2 bases; unmatched junction nucleotides: 7. The CDR3 sequence is 15 residues long. Germline assignment: CDR1 SGHRS and CDR2 YFSETQ. CDR3 bases: TGCGCCAGCAGCCCAAGGACAGGGCTAAACACTGAAGCTTTCTTT. It specifies CASSPRTGLNTEAFF.

In its sample, this clone was seen once. This chain uses TRBV13 with TRBJ2-1; 15 bases line up with TRBD2. The CDR3 runs to 15 residues. J gave up 7 bases and V 5 bases, and 3 bases lay outside the gene matches. Germline values: CDR1 PRHDT, CDR2 FYEKMQ (reference sequence). Here the CDR3 reads CASSTGLAGGNEQFF. The CDR3 DNA sequence: TGTGCCAGCAGCACCGGACTAGCGGGGGGGAATGAGCAGTTCTTC.

V and J are TRBV9 and TRBJ1-4; 10 bases fit TRBD1. The CDR3 is 15 residues long. CDR1 SGDLS and CDR2 YYNGEE come from the germline V gene. V trimming: 3 bases; J trimming: 7 bases; junction bases outside the gene matches: 6. CDR3 nucleotides: TGTGCCAGCAGCGGCTCCGGGACAGGGGCTGAAAAACTGTTTTTT. Translated, it gives CASSGSGTGAEKLFF. The full variable domain, in which reference TRBV9 and TRBJ1-4 provide the parts outside the CDR3, is DSGVTQTPKHLITATGQRVTLRCSPRSGDLSVYWYQQSLDQGLQFLIQYYNGEERAKGNILERFSAQQFPDLHSELNLSSLELGDSALYFCASSGSGTGAEKLFFGSGTQLSVL.

This chain links TRBV19 with TRBJ1-3; TRBD1 is a possible D gene (5 bases). Trimming took off 4 bases at V and 1 base at J, with 17 bases between the two ends. The germline V gene encodes CDR1 LNHDA and CDR2 SQIVND (reference sequence). The CDR3 loop spans 17 amino acids. CDR3 coding DNA: TGTGCCAGTAGTACCGAACATGGGGCGTATTCTGGAAACACCATATATTTT. Residues: CASSTEHGAYSGNTIYF.

The chain couples TRBV9 to TRBJ1-3; weak D call: TRBD1 (5 bases). The germline V and J ends were trimmed by 7 bases and 6 bases, with 11 bases remaining between them. Germline values: CDR1 SGDLS, CDR2 YYNGEE. The CDR3 loop spans 12 amino acids. The CDR3 is CASARGENTIYF. The CDR3 DNA follows: TGTGCCAGCGCCCGGGGGGAAAACACCATATATTTT.